Reported below is one T cell receptor (beta chain). Sequencing was performed with immunoSEQ multiplex PCR; in TCRdb, only in-frame clones are kept and a portion is missing. This table has almost 400,000 clones, roughly 90% appearing once. The data were taken from a study of blood T cell repertoires in COVID-19. The V end lost 6 bases, the J end lost 9 bases, and 12 bases lay between the germline ends. This CDR3 is built from 12 residues. Participants were placed into cohorts based on the clinical history they reported. The sequence derives from a woman in her twenties or thirties with acute COVID-19. The sample taken for sequencing was PBMCs or T cells enriched from blood (not recorded which). The chain employs TRBV12-3 or TRBV12-4 and TRBJ2-1; no clear D. The CDR3 region has the DNA TGTGCCAGCAGAAGACTCAACGGTGAGCAGTTCTTC. This translates into CASRRLNGEQFF.